The 20 T cell receptor beta chains presented below share a single source sample, sequenced in a study of T-cell memory formation after mild COVID-19. Each CDR3 protein is one row after TCRdb ran MiXCR on the 5' RACE reads. The table lists around 530,000 distinct CDR3 sequences, about a fifth of them singletons. Sequenced input: PBMCs or a T cell subset sorted from them (not recorded which). Receptor source: an adult woman who had mild COVID-19 (a few samples of this study predate the infection). Cell type and time point are not known.

This clonotype was seen a single time. V and J are TRBV14 and TRBJ2-7; weak D call: TRBD2 (6 bases). V was pared by 4 bases and J by 5 bases, with 27 bases between. Germline loops: CDR1 SGHDN, CDR2 FVKESK. The CDR3 length is 18 residues. Here the CDR3 reads CASSPLAWQPFGGNEQYF. Written as DNA, the CDR3 is TGTGCCAGCAGCCCGCTGGCTTGGCAGCCCTTCGGAGGGAACGAGCAGTACTTC.

This clonotype was counted ten times or more. The CDR3: CASSLRSSGANVLTF. The CDR3 bases are TGTGCCAGCAGTTTACGCAGCTCTGGGGCCAACGTCCTGACTTTC. The chain has TRBV12-3 or TRBV12-4 and TRBJ2-6; unclear D gene. The ends were cut back, 2 bases at V and 0 bases at J, with 5 bases in the middle. This CDR3 is 15 amino acids long.

The chain employs TRBV10-2 and TRBJ2-1, with TRBD1 matching 8 bases. The germline gives CDR1 WSHSY, CDR2 SAAADI. The CDR3 runs to 17 residues. V was clipped by 0 bases and J by 1 base; unmatched bases: 5. In nucleotides, the CDR3 is TGCGCCAGCAGTGAGTCTAGGCGGACAGGGTCCTACAATGAGCAGTTCTTC. Its translation: CASSESRRTGSYNEQFF.

This clonotype was seen only a few times. This chain connects TRBV5-1 to TRBJ1-2; no clear D gene. Trimming took 0 bases from V and 8 from J, leaving 17 bases between them. The length of the CDR3 is 15 residues. Germline lookup yields CDR1 SGHRS and CDR2 YFSETQ. In nucleotides, the CDR3 is TGCGCCAGCAGCTTGGGGCAGCCCCGAAGAGGGGGCTACACCTTC. Encoded protein: CASSLGQPRRGGYTF.

This clonotype was seen only a few times. V usage is TRBV19 and J usage is TRBJ2-7; D uncertain. Germline V lookup: CDR1 LNHDA, CDR2 SQIVND (reference sequence). The CDR3 consists of 14 residues. The germline V and J ends were trimmed by 5 bases and 1 base, with 12 bases remaining between them. Here the CDR3 reads CASSPLQNSYEQYF. The CDR3 region has the DNA TGTGCCAGTAGTCCTTTACAGAATTCCTACGAGCAGTACTTC.

This clonotype turned up a few times. This chain links TRBV13 with TRBJ2-7; tentative D call: TRBD1 (6 bases). Trimming pared 5 bases from V and 3 bases from J, leaving 8 bases between. Per the germline V gene, CDR1 is PRHDT and CDR2 is FYEKMQ (reference sequence). This CDR3 contains 12 residues. DNA of the CDR3: TGTGCCAGCAGCATCAGGGGCTACGAGCAGTACTTC. Translating it yields CASSIRGYEQYF. Together with reference TRBV13 and TRBJ2-7, the CDR3 gives the full variable domain: AAGVIQSPRHLIKEKRETATLKCYPIPRHDTVYWYQQGPGQDPQFLISFYEKMQSDKGSIPDRFSAQQFSDYHSELNMSSLELGDSALYFCASSIRGYEQYFGPGTRLTVT.

The genes are TRBV11-2 and TRBJ2-1, with 12 bases aligning to TRBD2. The CDR3 extends over 16 amino acids. The V gene end was trimmed by 3 bases and the J gene end by 7 bases; junction bases not matched to a gene: 7. Germline V gene lookup returns CDR1 SGHAT and CDR2 FQNNGV. CDR3 coding DNA: TGTGCCAGCAGCTTCATTCGCCTAGCGGGAGGGAATGAGCAGTTCTTC. It translates to CASSFIRLAGGNEQFF.

This chain connects TRBV6-6 to TRBJ2-2; tentatively, D is TRBD2 (6 bases). There are 16 residues in the CDR3. Germline V lookup: CDR1 MNHNY, CDR2 SVGAGI (reference sequence). V was clipped by 3 bases and J by 0 bases, with 11 bases between them. This CDR3 is CASSYGGASNTGELFF. Here the CDR3 DNA reads TGTGCCAGCAGTTATGGCGGGGCCTCGAACACCGGGGAGCTGTTTTTT.

This clonotype was detected only a few times. The gene calls are TRBV19 and TRBJ1-1; 7 positions agree with TRBD1. Germline trimming cut 5 bases from V and 0 bases from J; bases unmatched to any gene: 15. CDR1 and CDR2 (germline): LNHDA, SQIVND (reference sequence). The CDR3 spans 18 residues. CDR3 bases: TGTGCCAGTAGTGAGATGTTGACAGGGAAACGGGTGAACACTGAAGCTTTCTTT. Translating it yields CASSEMLTGKRVNTEAFF. Supplemented by reference TRBV19 and TRBJ1-1, the full variable domain reads DGGITQSPKYLFRKEGQNVTLSCEQNLNHDAMYWYRQDPGQGLRLIYYSQIVNDFQKGDIAEGYSVSREKKESFPLTVTSAQKNPTAFYLCASSEMLTGKRVNTEAFFGQGTRLTVV.

This clonotype showed up just a few times. The rearrangement uses TRBV7-2 and TRBJ2-3, with 8 bases lining up with TRBD2. The trim removed 4 bases at V and 3 bases at J, leaving 9 bases unmatched. CDR1 is SGHTA and CDR2 is FQGNSA in the germline V gene. CDR3 size: 16 residues. CDR3 loop: CASSSAGARGTDTQYF. In DNA, the CDR3 is TGTGCCAGCAGCTCAGCGGGGGCCAGGGGTACAGATACGCAGTATTTT.

This clonotype has a handful of counts. This chain links TRBV9 with TRBJ2-1; the D gene could be TRBD1 or TRBD2 (5 bases each). Trimming cost V 4 bases and J 4 bases, with 18 bases left between them. This CDR3 has 16 residues. The germline V gene encodes CDR1 SGDLS and CDR2 YYNGEE. The CDR3 nucleotides read TGTGCCAGCAGCCCAGTCGGTGGGGGATATTACAATGAGCAGTTCTTC. It encodes CASSPVGGGYYNEQFF.

This clonotype appeared a few times. V is TRBV6-6 and J is TRBJ2-2; 9 bases agree with TRBD1. CDR3 length equals 17 residues. In germline, CDR1 is MNHNY, CDR2 SVGAGI (reference sequence). The ends lost 5 bases at V and 0 bases at J; junction bases unmatched: 7. The CDR3 coding sequence is TGTGCCAGCAGTAACGGGGGACAGGGACCGAACACCGGGGAGCTGTTTTTT. Translated: CASSNGGQGPNTGELFF.

CDR3 residues: CASSGTGLGGYTF. The CDR3 bases are TGTGCCAGCAGCGGCACAGGGTTGGGTGGCTACACCTTC. This chain uses TRBV7-2 with TRBJ1-2, with D perhaps matching TRBD1 (6 bases). The CDR3 extends over 13 amino acids. V shed 5 bases and J shed 7 bases, with 14 bases lying between them. From germline, CDR1 is SGHTA and CDR2 FQGNSA.

In this sample, this clonotype turned up a few times. The chain joins TRBV11-2 to TRBJ1-2; 7 bases map to TRBD1. Trimming took 5 bases from V and 8 from J; bases not matched to a gene: 8. The CDR3 length is 13 residues. From germline, CDR1 is SGHAT and CDR2 FQNNGV. The CDR3 spells CASSPTGSGGYTF. In DNA, the CDR3 is TGTGCCAGCAGCCCGACAGGGAGCGGCGGCTACACCTTC.

J is TRBJ2-7 and V is TRBV29-1, with 7 bases fitting TRBD2. The germline gives CDR1 SQVTM, CDR2 ANQGSEA. The trim removed 6 bases at V and 1 base at J, leaving 6 bases unmatched. The CDR3 sequence is 13 residues long. CDR3 residues: CSVKRDSSYEQYF. CDR3 DNA sequence: TGCAGCGTAAAGCGGGACTCTTCCTACGAGCAGTACTTC.

This clonotype was observed a few times. The J gene is TRBJ2-3, the V gene TRBV5-6; D gene uncertain. Germline CDR1 is SGHDT and CDR2 is YYEEEE. The V and J ends lost 0 bases and 2 bases respectively, with 10 bases between them. The CDR3 has 15 residues. The chain's CDR3 is CASSLGRRVTDTQYF. CDR3 nucleotides: TGTGCCAGCAGCTTGGGACGGAGAGTCACAGATACGCAGTATTTT.

This clonotype was seen a handful of times. The chain combines TRBV27 with TRBJ1-2; tentative D call: TRBD1 (5 bases). CDR3 length: 15 amino acids. Deletions cut 0 bases from V and 4 bases from J, with 12 bases between. Germline V gives CDR1 MNHEY, CDR2 SMNVEV (reference sequence). CDR3 bases: TGTGCCAGCAGTTTATCGGGGCAGGGTGTCTATGGCTACACCTTC. Protein: CASSLSGQGVYGYTF.

This clonotype was counted between two and nine times. A read error may produce the germline difference seen at one junction end. This chain connects TRBV5-1 to TRBJ2-6, with D possibly TRBD2 on 6 matching bases. CDR3 length equals 13 residues. Germline values: CDR1 SGHRS, CDR2 YFSETQ. The CDR3 spells CASSLDGGNVLTF. The DNA of the CDR3 is TGCGCCAGCAGCTTGGACGGGGGCAACGTCCTGACTTTC.

This clonotype was detected a few times. The rearrangement uses TRBV7-2 and TRBJ2-7; D is undetermined. Between the trimmed V and J ends, which lost 5 bases and 2 bases, there was a span of 13 bases. The CDR3 has 14 residues. Germline CDR1 SGHTA, CDR2 FQGNSA. In DNA form, the CDR3 reads TGTGCCAGCAGCCCGCACTGGGTAACCTACGAGCAGTACTTC. As protein: CASSPHWVTYEQYF.

The chain uses TRBV7-2 and TRBJ1-1, with unresolved D. The CDR3 extends over 16 amino acids. Germline V CDR1 and CDR2: SGHTA, FQGNSA. V gave up 0 bases and J gave up 4 bases, with 15 bases separating them. CDR3 coding DNA: TGTGCCAGCAGCTTAGCGTCGGCCGTAGCTCTCACTGAAGCTTTCTTT. Protein product: CASSLASAVALTEAFF.